The source of this T cell receptor beta chain is a study of blood T cell repertoires in COVID-19. Whole-study context: Both acute and convalescent COVID-19 samples were obtained from the United States, Italy and Spain. T cells, B-cell-depleted T cells, or PBMCs supplied cDNA or gDNA.

The CDR3 sequence is 14 residues long. Germline V lookup: CDR1 LGHDT, CDR2 YNNKEL (reference sequence). V was pared by 4 bases and J by 6 bases, with 12 bases between. Per the authors' pipeline: Amplification of reference gene primers was used by the study to estimate nucleated cell counts. Here immunoSEQ multiplex PCR was the method, and the copy in TCRdb shows in-frame clones only, minus some. That table furnishes V, J and clone size, whereas the DNA furnished D and trimming. The sample has more than 250,000 clones, around 86% seen once. The chain combines TRBV3-1 (or the pseudogene TRBV3-2) with TRBJ2-2, with D possibly TRBD2 on 6 matching bases. Input material: peripheral blood. The clonotype originates from a man aged 45-65 years with active or convalescent COVID-19. The CDR3 DNA sequence: TGTGCCAGCAGCCGGGGGGTGGAGGCCGGGGAGCTGTTTTTT. This translates into CASSRGVEAGELFF.